The following is a TCR beta chain sequence with its context. V was pared by 6 bases and J by 2 bases, with 10 bases between. Looked up from germline, CDR1 is SQVTM and CDR2 is ANQGSEA. The CDR3 totals 12 residues. This sample stems from a study of shared clonotypes between healthy human individuals. TCRdb's table, derived via immunoSEQ multiplex PCR, lists solely in-frame clones and lacks some. This repertoire shows 2 million to 2.5 million clones, approximately 90% found once; its top ten account for 0.3% to 0.45%. This chain joins TRBV29-1 and TRBJ2-5; unclear D gene. Sequenced input: naive CD4+ T cells from PBMCs. The subset here: CD45RA+ positively selected. This receptor was identified in a man aged 18 to 29 in good health. Some clones in this sample may be carry-over from other donors' samples. The CDR3: CSVVFRQETQYF. CDR3 in DNA: TGCAGCGTAGTGTTCAGGCAAGAGACCCAGTACTTC.